This T cell receptor (beta chain) comes out of a study of cytomegalovirus exposure and HLA in healthy donors. PCR employed 60 Vbeta and 13 Jbeta primers. TCRdb keeps only in-frame clones here, not all; method: immunoSEQ multiplex PCR. The sample lists approximately 220,000 clones, 75% occurring once. About this clone: Relative to the germline gene, one junction end is altered; a read error may explain this.

The sample consisted of PBMCs. The receptor was derived from a woman aged 30 to 39 in good health and CMV-seronegative.

CDR3 loop: CASSLNPGYTGETQYF. The CDR3 bases are TGTGCTAGCAGCTTAAACCCAGGGTATACGGGCGAGACCCAGTACTTC. The chain couples TRBV7-7 to TRBJ2-5; the D gene is possibly TRBD1 (5 bases). The length of the CDR3 is 16 residues. Per germline, CDR1 SSHAT and CDR2 FNYEAQ (reference sequence).